Listed below are T cell receptor beta chains from one sample, sequenced in a study of control samples from healthy donors and cancer patients. Repertoires were generated with immunoSEQ multiplex PCR, while TCRdb's copy carries only in-frame clones and drops some. This table holds roughly 90,000 clones, less than 90% found once. The sample comprised PBMCs. These TCRs come from a woman between 50 and 59 years old with colorectal cancer. Both conserved end residues are part of each CDR3. A D gene is named only where the DNA matches it firmly.

d_gene | j_gene | v_gene | CDR3aa
TRBD1 | TRBJ2-1 | TRBV4-2 | CASSQDPQGSYNEQFF
TRBD2 | TRBJ2-1 | TRBV18 | CASSPPAGGLNEQFF
TRBD2 | TRBJ2-1 | TRBV12-3/TRBV12-4 | CASSRLAGRSQFF
. | TRBJ2-3 | TRBV29-1 | CSAGTSTDTQYF
. | TRBJ1-6 | TRBV6-5 | CASRSGAADSPLHF
. | TRBJ1-4 | TRBV21-1 | CASSNTGDWNNEKLFF
. | TRBJ2-1 | TRBV28 | CASSSGHYNEQFF
TRBD1 | TRBJ2-2 | TRBV27 | CASSSQGAKSTGELFF
. | TRBJ1-1 | TRBV7-2 | CASSSTGLNTEAFF
. | TRBJ1-2 | TRBV9 | CASSVLGSGNGYTF
. | TRBJ2-1 | TRBV5-1 | CASSRTTGSYNEQFF
. | TRBJ1-2 | TRBV18 | CASSPLDNYGYTF
TRBD1 | TRBJ1-2 | TRBV20-1 | CSASLQGENYGYTF
. | TRBJ1-6 | TRBV28 | CASRPTGKGYNSPLHF
TRBD1 | TRBJ2-3 | TRBV28 | CASSFPHGTGLSSTDTQYF
TRBD1 | TRBJ2-3 | TRBV5-6 | CASSQGQGPIADTQYF
TRBD1 | TRBJ1-1 | TRBV27 | CASSLVRGLTEASF
. | TRBJ1-2 | TRBV18 | CASSPLGTPANYGYTF
. | TRBJ2-1 | TRBV7-9 | CASSLGTIEQFF
TRBD1 | TRBJ1-2 | TRBV3-1/TRBV3-2 | CASSRGQGSFGYTF
TRBD1 | TRBJ1-2 | TRBV6-5 | CASSRQGGGYTF
TRBD1 | TRBJ1-3 | TRBV4-3 | CASSQVTGGGGNTIYF
. | TRBJ1-1 | TRBV30 | CAWRGLGGTEAFF
. | TRBJ1-6 | TRBV7-9 | CASSRGTSGSPLHF
TRBD2 | TRBJ2-2 | TRBV2 | CVSRNGGANTGELFF
TRBD2 | TRBJ2-1 | TRBV7-2 | CASSLGLAGINEQFF
TRBD1 | TRBJ1-5 | TRBV6-5 | CASSQLQGWNQPQHF
TRBD1 | TRBJ2-1 | TRBV4-2 | CASSPGTESYNEQFF